The clone carrying this T cell receptor (beta chain) was detected only a few times. In the original analysis: Scientists estimated how many nucleated cells there were by amplifying reference gene primers. The table came from immunoSEQ multiplex PCR; TCRdb's copy has only in-frame clones and leaves some out. From that table come the V and J calls and clone size; the DNA was used to work out D and trimming. Counted here are around 100,000 clones, just under 85% occurring once; the ten biggest clones make up around 9.5%. This specimen comes from a study of blood T cell repertoires in COVID-19. J gave up 0 bases and V 4 bases, and 5 bases lay outside the gene matches. CDR3 length: 16 amino acids. Germline assignment: CDR1 MGHRA and CDR2 YSYEKL.

V is TRBV4-1 and J is TRBJ2-2; 7 nucleotides line up with TRBD1. The receptor comes from a middle-aged man with active or convalescent COVID-19. Sequenced material: peripheral blood. The chain's CDR3 is CASSREGTANTGELFF. The CDR3 region has the DNA TGCGCCAGCAGCCGAGAAGGGACAGCGAACACCGGGGAGCTGTTTTTT.